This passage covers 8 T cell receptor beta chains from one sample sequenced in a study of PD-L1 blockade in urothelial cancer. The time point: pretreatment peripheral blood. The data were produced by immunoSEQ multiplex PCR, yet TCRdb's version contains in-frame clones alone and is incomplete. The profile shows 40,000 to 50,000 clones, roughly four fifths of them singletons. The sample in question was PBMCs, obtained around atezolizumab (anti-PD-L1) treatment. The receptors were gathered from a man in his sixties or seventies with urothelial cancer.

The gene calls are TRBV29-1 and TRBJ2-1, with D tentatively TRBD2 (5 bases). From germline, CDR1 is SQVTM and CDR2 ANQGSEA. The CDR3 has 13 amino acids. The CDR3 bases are TGCAGTGCCCGAGGGCAGATCAGCAATGAGCAGTTCTTC. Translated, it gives CSARGQISNEQFF.

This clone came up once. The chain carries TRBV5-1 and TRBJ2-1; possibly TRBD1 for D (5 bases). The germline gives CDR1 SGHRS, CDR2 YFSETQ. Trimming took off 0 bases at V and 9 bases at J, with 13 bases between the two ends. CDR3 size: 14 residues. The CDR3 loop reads CASSLVSGFGEQFF. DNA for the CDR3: TGCGCCAGCAGCTTGGTTTCAGGGTTTGGTGAGCAGTTCTTC.

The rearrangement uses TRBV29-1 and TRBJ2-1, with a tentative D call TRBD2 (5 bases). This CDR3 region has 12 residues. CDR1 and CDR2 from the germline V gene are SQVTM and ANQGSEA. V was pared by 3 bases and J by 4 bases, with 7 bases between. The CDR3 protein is CSVDGVYNEQFF. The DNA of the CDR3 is TGCAGCGTTGACGGGGTTTACAATGAGCAGTTCTTC.

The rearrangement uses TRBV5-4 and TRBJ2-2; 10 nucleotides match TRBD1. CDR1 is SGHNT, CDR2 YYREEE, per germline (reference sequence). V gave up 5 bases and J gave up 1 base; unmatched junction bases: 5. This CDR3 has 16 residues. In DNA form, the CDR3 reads TGTGCCAGCAGTTCGGGACAGGGGAGGAACACCGGGGAGCTGTTTTTT. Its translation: CASSSGQGRNTGELFF. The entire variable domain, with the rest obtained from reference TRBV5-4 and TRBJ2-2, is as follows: ETGVTQSPTHLIKTRGQQVTLRCSSQSGHNTVSWYQQALGQGPQFIFQYYREEENGRGNFPPRFSGLQFPNYSSELNVNALELDDSALYLCASSSGQGRNTGELFFGEGSRLTVL.

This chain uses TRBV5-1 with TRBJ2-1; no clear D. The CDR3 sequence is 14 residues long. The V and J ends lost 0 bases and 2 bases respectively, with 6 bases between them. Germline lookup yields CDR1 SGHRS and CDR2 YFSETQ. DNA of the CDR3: TGCGCCAGCAGCTTGGCCGGTACCTACAATGAGCAGTTCTTC. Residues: CASSLAGTYNEQFF.

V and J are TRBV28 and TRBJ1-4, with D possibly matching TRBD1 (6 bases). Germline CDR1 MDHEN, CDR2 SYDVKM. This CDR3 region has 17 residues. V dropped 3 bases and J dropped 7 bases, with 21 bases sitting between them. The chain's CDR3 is CASSFPLGGPGGEKLFF. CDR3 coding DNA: TGTGCCAGCAGTTTCCCCCTCGGGGGGCCGGGTGGTGAAAAACTGTTTTTT.

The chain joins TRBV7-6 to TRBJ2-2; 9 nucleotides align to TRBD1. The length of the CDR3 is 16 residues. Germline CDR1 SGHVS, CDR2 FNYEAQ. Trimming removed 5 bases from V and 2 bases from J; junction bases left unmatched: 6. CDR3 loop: CASSQDRGDNTGELFF. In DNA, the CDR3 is TGTGCCAGCAGCCAGGACAGGGGCGATAACACCGGGGAGCTGTTTTTT.

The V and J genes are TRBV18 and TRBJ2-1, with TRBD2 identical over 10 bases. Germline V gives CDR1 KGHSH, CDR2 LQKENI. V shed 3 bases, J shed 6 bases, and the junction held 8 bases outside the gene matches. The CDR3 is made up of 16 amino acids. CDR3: CASSPLRLAGANEQFF. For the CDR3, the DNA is TGTGCCAGCTCACCGTTGCGCCTAGCGGGGGCCAATGAGCAGTTCTTC.